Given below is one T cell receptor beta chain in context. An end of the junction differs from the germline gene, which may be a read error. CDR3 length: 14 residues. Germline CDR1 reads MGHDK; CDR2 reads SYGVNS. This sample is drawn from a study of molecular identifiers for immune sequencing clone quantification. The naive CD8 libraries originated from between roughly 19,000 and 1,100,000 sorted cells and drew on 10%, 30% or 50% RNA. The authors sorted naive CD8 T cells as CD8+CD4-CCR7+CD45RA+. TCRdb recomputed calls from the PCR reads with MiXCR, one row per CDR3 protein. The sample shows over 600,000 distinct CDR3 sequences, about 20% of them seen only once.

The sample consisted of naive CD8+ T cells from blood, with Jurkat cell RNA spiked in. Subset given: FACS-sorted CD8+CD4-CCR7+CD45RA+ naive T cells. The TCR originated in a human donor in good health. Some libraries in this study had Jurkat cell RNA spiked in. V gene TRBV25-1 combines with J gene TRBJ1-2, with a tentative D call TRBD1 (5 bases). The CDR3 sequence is CASGEYQGMNGYTF. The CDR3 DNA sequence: TGTGCCAGCGGTGAATATCAGGGTATGAATGGCTACACCTTC.